This TCR beta chain derives from a study of shared clonotypes between healthy human individuals. Study results and limitations: Estimated richness was generally greater in naive than memory subsets.

A deep-level run was used for the assay. How the authors handled the data: As immunoSEQ supplied junction-only sequences (without quality scores), filtering differed. The data were produced by immunoSEQ multiplex PCR, yet TCRdb's version contains in-frame clones alone and is incomplete. V and J calls and clone size follow that table, whereas D and trimming were derived from the DNA. Of 80,000 to 100,000 clones in the sample, around 68% are singletons; the top ten hold roughly 49%. The CD8 memory fraction combined CD45RO+ cells with TemRA cells (CCR7-negative CD45RA+). Germline CDR1 reads SNHLY; CDR2 reads FYNNEI. The CDR3 totals 14 residues. Trimming removed 4 bases from V and 0 bases from J, with 8 bases in between. A word on this clone: Its antigen is not known.

The sample was memory CD8+ T cells sorted from blood. Subset indicated: CD45RO+ cells pooled with CCR7-negative TemRA cells. The chain has TRBV2 and TRBJ2-3, with D possibly TRBD2 on 5 matching bases. The TCR originated in a man aged 30 to 45 in good health. This CDR3 reads CASSVRTSTDTQYF. For the CDR3, the DNA is TGTGCCAGCAGTGTTAGGACTAGCACAGATACGCAGTATTTT. Full variable domain (rest looked up from reference TRBV2 and TRBJ2-3): EPEVTQTPSHQVTQMGQEVILRCVPISNHLYFYWYRQILGQKVEFLVSFYNNEISEKSEIFDDQFSVERPDGSNFTLKIRSTKLEDSAMYFCASSVRTSTDTQYFGPGTRLTVL.